This T cell receptor beta chain was captured in a study of cytomegalovirus exposure and HLA in healthy donors. Some clones are missing from TCRdb's copy, which holds only in-frame ones; the method was immunoSEQ multiplex PCR. The data contain roughly 260,000 clones, approximately 87% of them singletons. Donors came from a validation cohort of approximately 110 subjects, distinct from the first 666-subject cohort. CDR3 size: 13 residues. Trimming shortened V by 0 bases and J by 10 bases, and 10 bases separated the two germline ends. Germline V gene data show CDR1 as SGHDT and CDR2 as YYEEEE. The chain has TRBV5-6 and TRBJ2-2; no reliable D call. Material for sequencing was PBMCs. The receptor was derived from a man younger than 30 in good health and CMV-seronegative. CDR3 DNA: TGTGCCAGCAGCTTGGTTGTGGCTGAGGAGCTGTTTTTT. Translation gives CASSLVVAEELFF.